This TCR beta chain stems from a study of tissue T cells after allogeneic stem cell transplantation (dated 2022 in TCRdb). Background on the whole study: The study profiled TCR beta repertoires across many tissues from research autopsies of patients with and without GVHD, plus mouse models of GVHD. The human arm was a prospective observational study without blinding or randomization.

Reading from cysteine to phenylalanine, the CDR3 counts 13 amino acids. Sequencing covers 36 bases of the CDR3, shown here with the frame starting at base 1. V is shortened by 3 bases, J by 4 bases, and the region joining them spans 9 bases. For CDR1 and CDR2, the germline V gene lists SGHND and FRSKSL. What the study reported, not specific to this receptor: The study did not determine which tissue TCRs were alloreactive or antigen-specific, and some clones might have been persisting host cells. Within patients, how anatomically similar tissues were was a major factor shaping TCR repertoire composition, regardless of disease or transplant status. Only a few T cell clones appeared in more than one patient, yet motif-based clustering showed tissue-specific repertoire signatures that were shared between patients. The patient cohort was small and clinically heterogeneous, and sampling depth was acknowledged as a limitation. In both patients and mice, T cells from blood and spleen picked up only a limited part of the TCR repertoire that was detected in tissues.

Read against the paper, the sample's time point label means: mouse harvest day 14 after allogeneic transplant. Each mouse graft, delivered by tail vein injection, combined 10^6 splenic CD5+ T cells with 10^7 T-cell-depleted bone marrow cells. A major MHC-mismatch B6 (H2b) into BALB/c (H2d) model was used to model mouse GVHD, and tissues were profiled at day 7 or 14. On day 7 or 14 post-transplant, mouse tissues and retro-orbital blood were harvested with separate sterile tools for each animal, and livers were flushed beforehand. Before genomic DNA isolation with the DNeasy Blood & Tissue Kit, mouse tissues were minced with razor blades in buffered saline. Receptors were amplified or captured by the immunoSEQ multiplex PCR assay. Adaptive Biotechnologies performed TCRbeta CDR3 sequencing at survey depth and reported CDR3 sequences, V/J genes, productive frequency, and template counts. TCR beta CDR3 regions were amplified from genomic DNA rather than RNA. Turning to the authors' computational methods: Jensen-Shannon divergence served to quantify pairwise repertoire overlap between tissues, with 0 meaning identical and 1 meaning complete divergence. Tissues were clustered by single-linkage agglomerative hierarchical clustering of pairwise JSD values, and the clustering results were displayed as dendrograms. All patient samples were analyzed with GLIPH2 using simulation_depth 1000, kmer_min_depth 3 and cdr3_length_cutoff 8, and only groups containing more than two unique CDR3s were kept. A standardized tissue-overlap score extrapolated Jaccard GLIPH-group overlap across patients to a standard repertoire size of 1000 clones. To look at how diversity was associated with clinical or experimental variables, linear mixed-effect models were used, with tissue treated as a fixed effect and individual treated as a random effect. What TCRdb holds here is the immuneACCESS table cut down to in-frame rearrangements. Part of the clones is not present; checked against another copy, under half of the missing clones reflect an unresolved V gene, and the others are unexplained. The D gene and trimming were derived from the DNA, and the V and J assignments and clone size from that table. This sample lists under 6,000 clones; around a third were detected once. Together, the top ten hold 6.5% to 8% of the sample.

This clone is identified as medium-sized (0.01 to 0.1%). Its antigen remains undetermined. The gene nomenclature and germline references here are murine. The sequenced fragment ends 1 residue before the CDR3 boundary, so the rest is inferred from the germline J gene. The clonotype was recovered from a female BALB/c mouse given C57BL/6 T cells with graft-versus-host disease after an allogeneic hematopoietic cell transplant. The material sequenced was skin. Recombination linked TRBV15 to TRBJ1-1, with the D gene call left open. The part of the CDR3 DNA that was read is TGTGCCAGCAGTTTCGGGGAATCCACAGAAGTCTTC. This codes for CASSFGESTEVF. The entire CDR3 protein reads CASSFGESTEVFF. With all but the CDR3 taken from the reference TRBV15 and TRBJ1-1 genes, the full variable domain is: DAGVTQTPRHEVAEKGQTIILKCEPVSGHNDLFWYRQTKIQGLELLSYFRSKSLMEDGGAFKDRFKAEMLNSSFSTLKIQPTEPKDSAVYLCASSFGESTEVFFGKGTRLTVV.